The present T cell receptor beta chain was sequenced within a study of monozygotic twins with inflammatory bowel disease. Study-level results: Lower sharing of clonotypes with other individuals was seen in IBD patients than in healthy twins. This was most marked in patients showing signs of disease activity.

Regarding this clonotype: Its antigen is unknown.

Per TCR library, about 3,300 ng of total RNA was used. With eight separate reactions per sample, the authors made cDNA. Two nested PCRs, run for approximately 17 and 9 cycles, were applied to TCRalpha and TCRbeta cDNA. TCRdb reprocessed the 5' RACE reads, with one entry per CDR3 protein and no DNA. This sample's table reports under 200,000 distinct CDR3 sequences. Input material: blood. The receptor's source is a human donor with ulcerative colitis or Crohn's disease, or a healthy co-twin of an affected twin (not recorded which).

This chain's CDR3 is CASSLWQGAVAGELFF. V and J are TRBV7-2 and TRBJ2-2; TCRdb gives TRBD1 as the D gene, but with no DNA this cannot be confirmed. Germline CDR1 and CDR2: SGHTA and FQGNSA. This CDR3 has 16 residues.